The 15 T cell receptor beta chains presented below share a single source sample, sequenced in a study of cytomegalovirus exposure and HLA in healthy donors. Use of 60 Vbeta and 13 Jbeta primers characterized the PCR. This table comes from immunoSEQ multiplex PCR, and its TCRdb copy is limited to in-frame clones, with some not included. The sample yields 150,000 or so clones, around three quarters seen once. The material sequenced was PBMCs. Every receptor here comes from a man between 35 and 55 years old in good health and CMV-seronegative.

This clone was recorded a few times. The chain couples TRBV11-2 to TRBJ2-1, with 8 bases fitting TRBD2. J was trimmed by 2 bases and V by 8 bases; bases with no gene match: 5. This CDR3 has 14 residues. CDR1 and CDR2 from the germline V gene are SGHAT and FQNNGV. CDR3 sequence: CASSPSGPYNEQFF. DNA of the CDR3: TGTGCCAGCTCCCCTAGCGGGCCCTACAATGAGCAGTTCTTC.

This chain joins TRBV19 and TRBJ1-5, with a possible D match to TRBD1 (6 bases). Germline loops: CDR1 LNHDA, CDR2 SQIVND (reference sequence). The CDR3 sequence is 15 residues long. Trimming took off 7 bases at V and 1 base at J, with 14 bases between the two ends. CDR3 amino acids: CASTRGGPSNQPQHF. The DNA for the CDR3 is TGTGCCAGTACGAGGGGGGGGCCGAGCAATCAGCCCCAGCATTTT.

V is TRBV4-1 and J is TRBJ1-3, with D maybe TRBD1 (5 bases). The CDR3 is 16 residues long. CDR1 MGHRA and CDR2 YSYEKL come from the germline V gene. The germline V and J ends were trimmed by 1 base and 4 bases, with 14 bases remaining between them. The CDR3, as DNA: TGCGCCAGCAGCCAAGCGGCCAGGGCGGCCGGAAACACCATATATTTT. Translated: CASSQAARAAGNTIYF.

The chain combines TRBV27 with TRBJ1-6, with TRBD1 matching over 8 bases. Trimming removed 6 bases from V and 8 bases from J; junction bases left unmatched: 3. There are 13 residues in the CDR3. Looked up from germline, CDR1 is MNHEY and CDR2 is SMNVEV (reference sequence). CDR3 sequence (DNA): TGTGCCAGCAGGGACAGGGCCTATTCACCCCTCCACTTT. As protein: CASRDRAYSPLHF.

A single count supports this clone. Within the sample, other DNA sequences also encode this same CDR3. This chain uses TRBV27 with TRBJ2-1, with D tentatively TRBD2 (7 bases). This CDR3 comprises 15 residues. CDR1 and CDR2 (germline): MNHEY, SMNVEV (reference sequence). V lost 4 bases to trimming and J lost 4 bases, with 14 bases between them. The CDR3 DNA follows: TGTGCCAGCAGTTCTGAGGGGGGGGGTTACAATGAGCAGTTCTTC. Translation gives CASSSEGGGYNEQFF.

This chain uses TRBV11-1 with TRBJ2-3; 11 bases fit TRBD1. The CDR3 extends over 15 amino acids. Germline V lookup: CDR1 SGHAT, CDR2 FQDESV (reference sequence). The V segment lost 5 bases and the J segment 2 bases; nucleotides outside the gene matches: 3. The CDR3 reads CASSRGQGATDTQYF. The CDR3 nucleotides are TGTGCCAGCAGCAGAGGACAGGGGGCCACAGATACGCAGTATTTT.

The chain carries TRBV2 and TRBJ2-1; D gene unclear. The CDR3 length is 14 residues. Trimming pared 5 bases from V and 4 bases from J, leaving 12 bases between. Germline CDR1 reads SNHLY; CDR2 reads FYNNEI. CDR3 residues: CASSMPIEYNEQFF. The CDR3 DNA follows: TGTGCCAGCAGTATGCCAATAGAGTACAATGAGCAGTTCTTC.

The V and J genes are TRBV30 and TRBJ1-5; weak D call: TRBD1 (5 bases). The germline V and J ends were trimmed by 1 base and 3 bases, with 16 bases remaining between them. Germline CDR1 GTSNPN, CDR2 SVGIG (reference sequence). CDR3 length equals 16 residues. The CDR3, as DNA: TGTGCCTGGAGTGAAGGCCCTCGGGGGATCAATCAGCCCCAGCATTTT. It is translated as CAWSEGPRGINQPQHF.

This rearrangement joins TRBV9 to TRBJ2-5; TRBD2 matches 8 bases. Trimming at V came to 2 bases and at J to 5 bases, leaving 5 bases not matched to a gene. CDR3 length: 14 residues. The V gene's germline CDR1 is SGDLS and CDR2 YYNGEE. CDR3: CASSVRAGEETQYF. The CDR3 nucleotides are TGTGCCAGCAGCGTCAGAGCGGGAGAGGAGACCCAGTACTTC.

This clone qualifies as medium-sized. The chain carries TRBV13 and TRBJ2-3; 12 bases are shared with TRBD1. Germline V lookup: CDR1 PRHDT, CDR2 FYEKMQ (reference sequence). There are 17 residues in the CDR3. The junction had 7 bases not matched to a gene; V was cut back by 5 bases and J by 1 base. CDR3 amino acids: CASSGPGQGARTDTQYF. The CDR3 DNA is TGTGCCAGCAGCGGTCCGGGACAGGGGGCCCGCACAGATACGCAGTATTTT.

V usage is TRBV5-6 and J usage is TRBJ2-3, with D possibly matching TRBD1 (6 bases). Per germline, CDR1 SGHDT and CDR2 YYEEEE. Trimming removed 2 bases from V and 0 bases from J, with 10 bases in between. The CDR3 has 15 amino acids. The CDR3 reads CASSFDRISTDTQYF. The CDR3 region has the DNA TGTGCCAGCAGCTTCGACAGGATTAGCACAGATACGCAGTATTTT.

In this sample, this clone turned up a few times. The J gene is TRBJ1-1, the V gene TRBV6-1, with D perhaps TRBD1 (5 bases). Germline V gene lookup returns CDR1 MNHNS and CDR2 SASEGT. This CDR3 is 15 amino acids long. Trimming took off 2 bases at V and 2 bases at J, with 12 bases between the two ends. The DNA of the CDR3 is TGTGCCAGCAGTGAACTGGCAGGGTCAAACACTGAAGCTTTCTTT. It is translated as CASSELAGSNTEAFF.

Regarding this clone: Different DNA sequences within this sample yield the same CDR3. The V and J genes are TRBV27 and TRBJ2-1; 8 positions match TRBD2. Germline V lookup: CDR1 MNHEY, CDR2 SMNVEV (reference sequence). The CDR3 covers 14 residues. J lost 7 bases, V lost 2 bases, and 4 bases had no gene match. CDR3 residues: CASSLAGGSNEQFF. DNA of the CDR3: TGTGCCAGCAGTTTAGCGGGAGGTAGTAATGAGCAGTTCTTC.

The rearrangement links TRBV2 to TRBJ2-5; tentatively, D is TRBD2 (5 bases). The CDR3 covers 14 residues. Looked up from germline, CDR1 is SNHLY and CDR2 is FYNNEI. V was shortened by 6 bases and J by 5 bases, with 16 bases between the two germline ends. DNA of the CDR3: TGTGCCAGCAGGGTTCGGGGTTCTGAGGAGACCCAGTACTTC. Encoded protein: CASRVRGSEETQYF.

The rearrangement links TRBV5-4 to TRBJ1-5; D is ambiguous. The CDR3 covers 12 residues. Per germline, CDR1 SGHNT and CDR2 YYREEE (reference sequence). Trimming pared 4 bases from V and 3 bases from J, leaving 5 bases between. For the CDR3, the DNA is TGTGCCAGCAGCCTCCCCAATCAGCCCCAGCATTTT. It is translated as CASSLPNQPQHF.